This TCR beta chain was recorded in a study of cytomegalovirus exposure and HLA in healthy donors. Study-level findings and limits: In a later analysis, CMV-associated beta chains were mostly HLA-associated, it appeared. Some highly shared sequence variants likely arose as a pipeline artifact. A missense DCLRE1C variant was associated with V- and J-gene trimming of TCR beta chains in a later analysis, and an independent cohort replicated the association.

Use of 60 Vbeta and 13 Jbeta primers characterized the PCR. The method was immunoSEQ multiplex PCR; TCRdb's version includes in-frame clones alone and lacks a portion of them. The profile shows 130,000 to 150,000 clones, about two thirds of them singletons. Germline CDR1 is LNHDA and CDR2 is SQIVND (reference sequence). The CDR3 is made up of 11 amino acids. Trimming stripped 6 bases from V and 4 bases from J, with 7 bases between. With regard to this clone: Its antigen is still unknown.

The chain combines TRBV19 with TRBJ2-7; D not certain. The sequencing input was PBMCs. This clonotype was sampled from a woman aged 18 to 35 in good health and CMV-seronegative. CDR3 loop: CASSPGYEQYF. In DNA, the CDR3 is TGTGCCAGTAGCCCCGGGTACGAGCAGTACTTC.